Each of the 21 T cell receptor beta chains below was sequenced from the same sample in a study of cytomegalovirus exposure and HLA in healthy donors. 13 Jbeta primers and 60 Vbeta primers were used for the PCR. The protocol was immunoSEQ multiplex PCR, while the TCRdb copy is restricted to in-frame clones and leaves out a portion. The sample shows about 160,000 clones, about 80% of them seen only once. The sample consisted of PBMCs. These receptors all come from a girl aged 10-17 years in good health and CMV-seropositive.

CDR3 in DNA: TGTGCCAGTAGTACCGTCGTGATCGACGGAGGCGCTTCCTACGAGCAGTACTTC. It codes for CASSTVVIDGGASYEQYF. The chain uses TRBV19 and TRBJ2-7, with D possibly being TRBD2 (5 bases). Trimming took off 4 bases at V and 1 base at J, with 23 bases between the two ends. From germline, CDR1 is LNHDA and CDR2 SQIVND (reference sequence). This CDR3 is 18 amino acids long.

This clone appeared a few times. This rearrangement joins TRBV5-1 to TRBJ2-1, with 7 nucleotides matching TRBD1. The CDR3 extends over 15 amino acids. CDR1 and CDR2 from the germline V gene are SGHRS and YFSETQ. The junction had 3 bases not matched to a gene; V was cut back by 3 bases and J by 0 bases. CDR3 in amino acids: CASSSGQTSYNEQFF. CDR3 coding DNA: TGCGCCAGCAGCTCGGGACAGACCTCCTACAATGAGCAGTTCTTC.

The chain couples TRBV9 to TRBJ1-2; 12 bases line up with TRBD1. Germline CDR1 SGDLS, CDR2 YYNGEE. The CDR3 is made up of 18 amino acids. The ends lost 4 bases at V and 4 bases at J; junction bases unmatched: 14. The CDR3 is CASSPDGGTGGVGYGYTF. CDR3 nucleotide sequence: TGTGCCAGCAGCCCCGATGGCGGGACAGGGGGCGTAGGCTATGGCTACACCTTC.

The chain recombines TRBV6-1 with TRBJ2-3, with 8 bases fitting TRBD2. This CDR3 spans 15 amino acids. Losses at the gene ends were 8 bases for V and 1 base for J; bases not matched to a gene: 8. Looked up from germline, CDR1 is MNHNS and CDR2 is SASEGT. This CDR3 is CASHYGRAGTDTQYF. CDR3 DNA sequence: TGTGCCAGCCACTACGGGAGGGCGGGCACAGATACGCAGTATTTT.

CDR3: CASSSGGTEAFF. DNA for the CDR3: TGCGCCAGCAGTTCGGGAGGAACTGAAGCTTTCTTT. This chain joins TRBV5-1 and TRBJ1-1; D not resolved. The CDR3 contains 12 residues. Looked up from germline, CDR1 is SGHRS and CDR2 is YFSETQ. Deletions cut 5 bases from V and 5 bases from J, with 10 bases between. Full variable domain (missing parts from reference TRBV5-1 and TRBJ1-1): KAGVTQTPRYLIKTRGQQVTLSCSPISGHRSVSWYQQTPGQGLQFLFEYFSETQRNKGNFPGRFSGRQFSNSRSEMNVSTLELGDSALYLCASSSGGTEAFFGQGTRLTVV.

The rearrangement links TRBV11-2 to TRBJ2-7; 8 nucleotides line up with TRBD1. There are 16 residues in the CDR3. Trimming removed 5 bases from V and 2 bases from J; junction bases left unmatched: 11. Germline V CDR1 and CDR2: SGHAT, FQNNGV. The CDR3 DNA reads TGTGCCAGCAGCCCGAACCCTCGACAGGGGACCTACGAGCAGTACTTC. Protein: CASSPNPRQGTYEQYF.

The V call is TRBV11-3, the J call TRBJ1-2; possible D gene TRBD1, 5 bases. Germline V lookup: CDR1 SGHNT, CDR2 YENEEA. V was pared by 5 bases and J by 1 base, with 11 bases between. The CDR3 sequence is 14 residues long. The CDR3 sequence: CASSLRDFNYGYTF. For the CDR3, the DNA is TGTGCCAGCAGCCTCCGGGACTTTAACTATGGCTACACCTTC.

V usage is TRBV7-2 and J usage is TRBJ1-2; 9 positions match TRBD1. The V gene end was trimmed by 7 bases and the J gene end by 4 bases; junction bases not matched to a gene: 16. This CDR3 contains 17 residues. CDR1 and CDR2 from the germline V gene are SGHTA and FQGNSA. Here the CDR3 reads CASTKPGQGGFSYGYTF. The CDR3 nucleotides read TGTGCCAGCACCAAACCGGGACAGGGAGGATTCAGCTATGGCTACACCTTC.

J is TRBJ2-7 and V is TRBV4-3; TRBD2 matches at 13 bases. Trimming at V came to 4 bases and at J to 9 bases, leaving 9 bases not matched to a gene. The CDR3 loop spans 15 amino acids. Germline loops: CDR1 LGHNA, CDR2 YSLEER. The CDR3 nucleotides read TGCGCCAGCAGCCTAAGACTAGCGGGGGGTGATGGGCAGTACTTC. Its translation is CASSLRLAGGDGQYF.

This clone appeared once. This sequence joins TRBV5-1 and TRBJ2-7; 8 positions match TRBD2. The V and J ends lost 2 bases and 7 bases, in that order; junction bases with no gene match: 8. The CDR3 runs to 14 residues. Germline assignment: CDR1 SGHRS and CDR2 YFSETQ. CDR3 protein: CASSLAGVLREQYF. In DNA form, the CDR3 reads TGCGCCAGCAGCTTAGCGGGGGTTCTGAGAGAGCAGTACTTC.

This clone was counted a single time. The chain uses TRBV7-8 and TRBJ1-3; D remains unclear. There are 12 residues in the CDR3. The V gene lost 1 base and the J gene lost 9 bases, with 7 bases spanning the gap. In germline, CDR1 is SGHVS, CDR2 FQNEAQ. Here the CDR3 reads CASSLERSTIYF. Written as DNA, the CDR3 is TGTGCCAGCAGCTTAGAGCGGAGCACCATATATTTT.

This chain links TRBV27 with TRBJ1-5; 7 bases fit TRBD1. This CDR3 comprises 14 residues. Germline CDR1 MNHEY, CDR2 SMNVEV (reference sequence). V trimming: 7 bases; J trimming: 5 bases; junction bases outside the gene matches: 8. The CDR3 nucleotides read TGTGCCAGCAACGACAGGGCATTGGATCAGCCCCAGCATTTT. Residues: CASNDRALDQPQHF.

This chain joins TRBV5-6 and TRBJ1-2; 7 positions match TRBD1. With V trimmed by 4 bases and J by 3 bases, 12 bases remained unmatched. The V gene's germline CDR1 is SGHDT and CDR2 YYEEEE. The CDR3 covers 16 residues. The CDR3 protein is CASSTRTGTAYYGYTF. The CDR3 DNA reads as TGTGCCAGCAGCACCAGGACCGGGACAGCTTACTATGGCTACACCTTC.

The chain employs TRBV27 and TRBJ2-4; maybe TRBD2 (6 bases). V was shortened by 2 bases and J by 0 bases, with 8 bases between the two germline ends. The CDR3 is 15 residues long. The germline V gene encodes CDR1 MNHEY and CDR2 SMNVEV (reference sequence). The CDR3 sequence is CASSLAGLAKNIQYF. The CDR3 nucleotides read TGTGCCAGCAGTTTAGCGGGGCTAGCCAAAAACATTCAGTACTTC.

There are a few counts of this clone. The V gene is TRBV7-3, the J gene TRBJ1-1; D is uncertain. The germline CDR1 and CDR2 sequences are SGHTA and FQGTGA. The CDR3 is 13 amino acids. The ends were cut back, 1 base at V and 1 base at J, with 4 bases in the middle. CDR3 amino acids: CASSLMANTEAFF. The CDR3 region has the DNA TGTGCCAGCAGCTTAATGGCGAACACTGAAGCTTTCTTT.

This rearrangement joins TRBV10-1 to TRBJ2-3, with unresolved D. Per germline, CDR1 WNHNN and CDR2 SYGVQD (reference sequence). The CDR3 sequence is 13 residues long. Trimming stripped 7 bases from V and 1 base from J, with 9 bases between. The chain's CDR3 is CASNRERTDTQYF. For the CDR3, the DNA is TGCGCCAGCAACAGAGAGCGCACAGATACGCAGTATTTT.

The rearrangement joins TRBV29-1 to TRBJ2-1, with TRBD1 matching over 8 bases. Germline loops: CDR1 SQVTM, CDR2 ANQGSEA. CDR3 length equals 14 residues. The J segment lost 4 bases and the V segment lost 2 bases, leaving 4 bases of the junction unmatched. CDR3: CSVEWDRSYNEQFF. CDR3 DNA: TGCAGCGTTGAATGGGACAGGTCGTACAATGAGCAGTTCTTC.

The rearrangement links TRBV6-4 to TRBJ2-3; TRBD1 aligns across 9 bases. CDR3 length: 16 residues. With V trimmed by 5 bases and J by 4 bases, 10 bases remained unmatched. Germline CDR1 reads MRHNA; CDR2 reads SNTAGT. The DNA of the CDR3 is TGTGCCAGCAGTACTGGGACAGGGAAAGGCCCAGATACGCAGTATTTT. This codes for CASSTGTGKGPDTQYF.

The chain uses TRBV6-5 and TRBJ1-2; D is unclear. The V and J ends lost 0 bases and 4 bases respectively, with 9 bases between them. This CDR3 has 14 amino acids. Germline CDR1 and CDR2: MNHEY and SVGAGI. The CDR3 nucleotides are TGTGCCAGCAGTTACTCGATCAACGGCTATGGCTACACCTTC. Translating it yields CASSYSINGYGYTF.

As regards this clone: The junction does not match germline at one end; this may be a read error. The chain's CDR3 is CASSVAGLADARHF. CDR3 bases: TGTGCCAGCAGCGTAGCGGGACTAGCGGACGCCAGGCACTTC. V gene TRBV11-2 combines with J gene TRBJ2-7, with 11 bases identical to TRBD2. The CDR3 consists of 14 residues. Per germline, CDR1 SGHAT and CDR2 FQNNGV.

This chain joins TRBV5-4 and TRBJ2-7, with D maybe TRBD1 (8 bases). This CDR3 has 14 residues. The V end was cut by 2 bases, the J end by 5 bases, with 14 bases between. Germline V CDR1 and CDR2: SGHNT, YYREEE (reference sequence). CDR3 protein: CASSFRQGRDEQYF. CDR3 DNA: TGTGCCAGCAGCTTCAGACAGGGGAGGGACGAGCAGTACTTC. Based on the CDR3 plus reference TRBV5-4 and TRBJ2-7, the full variable domain is ETGVTQSPTHLIKTRGQQVTLRCSSQSGHNTVSWYQQALGQGPQFIFQYYREEENGRGNFPPRFSGLQFPNYSSELNVNALELDDSALYLCASSFRQGRDEQYFGPGTRLTVT.